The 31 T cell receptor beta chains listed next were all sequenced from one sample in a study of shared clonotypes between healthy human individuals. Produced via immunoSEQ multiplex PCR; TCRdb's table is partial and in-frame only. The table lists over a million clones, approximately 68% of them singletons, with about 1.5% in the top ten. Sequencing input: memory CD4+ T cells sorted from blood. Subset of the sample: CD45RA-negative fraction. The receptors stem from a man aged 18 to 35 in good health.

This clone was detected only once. In nucleotides, the CDR3 is TGTGCCAGCAGCGGGTTGACAGGGTCTGGGGACACTGAAGCTTTCTTT. Its translation: CASSGLTGSGDTEAFF. The chain couples TRBV5-6 to TRBJ1-1; 7 nucleotides agree with TRBD1. The CDR3 covers 16 residues. After removal of 4 bases from V and 3 bases from J, the junction contained 12 bases not matched to a gene. CDR1 is SGHDT, CDR2 YYEEEE, per germline.

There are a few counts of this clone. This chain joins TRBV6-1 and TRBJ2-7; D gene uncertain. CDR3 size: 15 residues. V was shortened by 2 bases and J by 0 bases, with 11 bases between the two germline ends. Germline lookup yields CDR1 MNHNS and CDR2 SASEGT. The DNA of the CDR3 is TGTGCCAGCAGTGAAACAAGGGTGGCCTCCTACGAGCAGTACTTC. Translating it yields CASSETRVASYEQYF.

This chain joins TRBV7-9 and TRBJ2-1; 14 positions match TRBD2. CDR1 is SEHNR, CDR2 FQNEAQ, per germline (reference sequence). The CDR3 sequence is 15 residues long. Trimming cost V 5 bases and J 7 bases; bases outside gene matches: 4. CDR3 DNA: TGTGCCAGCAGCCCGGGACTAGCGGGGGCAAATGAGCAGTTCTTC. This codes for CASSPGLAGANEQFF.

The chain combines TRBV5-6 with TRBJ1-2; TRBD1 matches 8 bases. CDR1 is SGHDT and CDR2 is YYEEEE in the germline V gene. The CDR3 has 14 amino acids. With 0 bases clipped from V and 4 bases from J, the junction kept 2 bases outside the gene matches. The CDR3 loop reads CASSLEGQAYGYTF. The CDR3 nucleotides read TGTGCCAGCAGCTTGGAGGGACAGGCCTATGGCTACACCTTC.

For the CDR3, the DNA is TGTGCCAGCAGTCCTCGACAGGGCTATAATTCACCCCTCCACTTT. Protein sequence: CASSPRQGYNSPLHF. The chain links TRBV28 to TRBJ1-6, with 7 bases fitting TRBD1. Germline CDR1 MDHEN, CDR2 SYDVKM. V shed 5 bases, J shed 3 bases, and the junction held 4 bases outside the gene matches. The CDR3 length is 15 residues.

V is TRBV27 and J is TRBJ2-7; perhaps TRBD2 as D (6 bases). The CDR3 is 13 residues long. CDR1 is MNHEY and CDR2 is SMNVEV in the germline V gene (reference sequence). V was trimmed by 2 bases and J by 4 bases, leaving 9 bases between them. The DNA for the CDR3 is TGTGCCAGCAGTTTAGAAGGAGGGTACGAGCAGTACTTC. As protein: CASSLEGGYEQYF.

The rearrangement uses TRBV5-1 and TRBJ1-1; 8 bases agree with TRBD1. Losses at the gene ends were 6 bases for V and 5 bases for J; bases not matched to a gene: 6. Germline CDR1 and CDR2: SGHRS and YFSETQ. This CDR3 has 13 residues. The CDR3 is CASKRTGRTEAFF. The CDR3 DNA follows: TGCGCCAGCAAACGGACAGGGAGGACTGAAGCTTTCTTT.

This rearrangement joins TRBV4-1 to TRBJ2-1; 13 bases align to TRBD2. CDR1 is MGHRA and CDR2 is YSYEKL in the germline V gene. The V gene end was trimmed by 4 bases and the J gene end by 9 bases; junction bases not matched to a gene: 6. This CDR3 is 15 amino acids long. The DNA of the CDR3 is TGCGCCAGCAGCCGATTACTAGCGGGGGGGTCTGAGCAGTTCTTC. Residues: CASSRLLAGGSEQFF.

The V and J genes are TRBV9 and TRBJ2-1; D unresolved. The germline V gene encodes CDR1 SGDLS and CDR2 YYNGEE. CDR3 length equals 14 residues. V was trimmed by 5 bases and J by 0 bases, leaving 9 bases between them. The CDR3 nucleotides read TGTGCCAGCAGGGGTGGTTTCTCCTACAATGAGCAGTTCTTC. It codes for CASRGGFSYNEQFF.

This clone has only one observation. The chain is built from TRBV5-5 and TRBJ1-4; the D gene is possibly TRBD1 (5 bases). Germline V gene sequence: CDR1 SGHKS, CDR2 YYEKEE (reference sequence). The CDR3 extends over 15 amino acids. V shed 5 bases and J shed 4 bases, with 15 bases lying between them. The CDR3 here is CASRYSRVYNEKLFF. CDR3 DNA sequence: TGTGCCAGCAGGTACAGCAGGGTTTATAATGAAAAACTGTTTTTT.

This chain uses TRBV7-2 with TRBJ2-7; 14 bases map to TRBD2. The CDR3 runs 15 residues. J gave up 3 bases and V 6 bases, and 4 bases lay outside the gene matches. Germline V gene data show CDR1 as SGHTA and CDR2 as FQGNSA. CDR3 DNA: TGTGCCAGCAGTGGGACTAGCGGGAGTTTCTACGAGCAGTACTTC. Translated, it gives CASSGTSGSFYEQYF.

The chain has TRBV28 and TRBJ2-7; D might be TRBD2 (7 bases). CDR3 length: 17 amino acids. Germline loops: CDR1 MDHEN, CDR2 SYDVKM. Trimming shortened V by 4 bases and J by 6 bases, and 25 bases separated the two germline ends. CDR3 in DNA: TGTGCCAGCAGTTCACCCCAATCAGGGGAGGGCTTTGGCGAGCAGTACTTC. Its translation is CASSSPQSGEGFGEQYF.

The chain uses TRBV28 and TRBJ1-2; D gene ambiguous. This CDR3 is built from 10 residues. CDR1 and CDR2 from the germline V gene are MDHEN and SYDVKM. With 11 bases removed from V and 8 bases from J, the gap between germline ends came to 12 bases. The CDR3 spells CAAEGQGYTF. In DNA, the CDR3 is TGTGCCGCAGAGGGTCAAGGCTACACCTTC.

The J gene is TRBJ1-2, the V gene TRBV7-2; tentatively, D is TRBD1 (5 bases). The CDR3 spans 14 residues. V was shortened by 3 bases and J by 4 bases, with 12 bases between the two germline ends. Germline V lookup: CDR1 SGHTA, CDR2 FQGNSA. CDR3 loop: CASSFEGPVYGYTF. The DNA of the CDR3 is TGTGCCAGCAGCTTCGAGGGACCGGTCTATGGCTACACCTTC.

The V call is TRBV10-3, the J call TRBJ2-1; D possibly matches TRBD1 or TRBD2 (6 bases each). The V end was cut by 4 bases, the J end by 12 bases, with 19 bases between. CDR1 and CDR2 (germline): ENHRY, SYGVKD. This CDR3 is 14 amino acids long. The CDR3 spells CAISAGEGGGGQFF. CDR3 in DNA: TGTGCCATCAGTGCCGGCGAGGGGGGTGGTGGGCAGTTCTTC.

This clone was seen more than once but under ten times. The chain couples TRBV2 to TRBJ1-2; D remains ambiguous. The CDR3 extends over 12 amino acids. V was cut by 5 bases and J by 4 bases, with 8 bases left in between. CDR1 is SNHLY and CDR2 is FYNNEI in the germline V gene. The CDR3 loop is CASSLTLYGYTF. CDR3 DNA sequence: TGTGCCAGCAGTCTCACCCTCTATGGCTACACCTTC.

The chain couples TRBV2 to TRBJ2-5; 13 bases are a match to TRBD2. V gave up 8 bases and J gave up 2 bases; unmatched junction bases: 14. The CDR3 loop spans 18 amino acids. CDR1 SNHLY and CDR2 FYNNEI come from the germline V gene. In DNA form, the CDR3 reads TGTGCCAGCCGAACTGCTGGGACTAGCGGGGTCCAGCAAGAGACCCAGTACTTC. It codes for CASRTAGTSGVQQETQYF.

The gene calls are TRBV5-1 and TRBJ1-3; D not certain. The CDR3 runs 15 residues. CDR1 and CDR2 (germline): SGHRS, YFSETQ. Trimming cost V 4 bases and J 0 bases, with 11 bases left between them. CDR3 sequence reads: CASSATLHSGNTIYF. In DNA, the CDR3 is TGCGCCAGCAGCGCAACCCTCCACTCTGGAAACACCATATATTTT.

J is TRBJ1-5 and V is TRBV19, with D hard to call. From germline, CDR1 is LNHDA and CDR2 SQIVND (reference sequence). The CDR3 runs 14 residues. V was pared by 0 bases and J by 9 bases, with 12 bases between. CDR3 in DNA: TGTGCCAGTAGTATAGATCGAGTCCGTAGGCCCCAGCATTTT. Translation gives CASSIDRVRRPQHF.

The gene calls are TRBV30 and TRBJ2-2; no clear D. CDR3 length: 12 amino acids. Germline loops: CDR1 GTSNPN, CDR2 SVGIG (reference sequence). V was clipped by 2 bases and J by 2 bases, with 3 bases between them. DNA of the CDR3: TGTGCCTGGAGTATCAACACCGGGGAGCTGTTTTTT. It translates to CAWSINTGELFF.

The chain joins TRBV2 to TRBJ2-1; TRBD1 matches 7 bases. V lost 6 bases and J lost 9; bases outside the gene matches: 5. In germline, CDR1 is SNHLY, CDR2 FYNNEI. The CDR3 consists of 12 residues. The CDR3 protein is CASRPTGVEQFF. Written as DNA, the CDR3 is TGTGCCAGCAGGCCAACAGGGGTTGAGCAGTTCTTC.

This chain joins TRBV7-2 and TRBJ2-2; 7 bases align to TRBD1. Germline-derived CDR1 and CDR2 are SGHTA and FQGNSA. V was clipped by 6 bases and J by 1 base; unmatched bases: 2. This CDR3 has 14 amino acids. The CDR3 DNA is TGTGCCAGCAGGGGACAGATGAACACCGGGGAGCTGTTTTTT. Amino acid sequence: CASRGQMNTGELFF.

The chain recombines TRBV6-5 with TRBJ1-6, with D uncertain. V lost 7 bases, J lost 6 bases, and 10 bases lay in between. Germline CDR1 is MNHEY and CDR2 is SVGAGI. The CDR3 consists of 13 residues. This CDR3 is CASTTLSNSPLHF. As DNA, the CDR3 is TGTGCCAGCACCACCCTTAGTAATTCACCCCTCCACTTT.

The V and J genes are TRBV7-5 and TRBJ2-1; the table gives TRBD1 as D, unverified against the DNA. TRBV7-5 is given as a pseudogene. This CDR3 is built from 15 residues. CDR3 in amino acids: CARSFRTGLWYEQFF. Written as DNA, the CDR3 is TGTGCCAGAAGCTTCCGGACAGGGCTTTGGTACGAGCAGTTCTTC.

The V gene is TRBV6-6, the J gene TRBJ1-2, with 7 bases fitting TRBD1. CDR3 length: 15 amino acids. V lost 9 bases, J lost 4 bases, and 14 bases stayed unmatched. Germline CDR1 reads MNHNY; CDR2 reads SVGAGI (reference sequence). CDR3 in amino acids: CASTTGTADFYGYTF. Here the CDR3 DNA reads TGTGCCAGTACAACCGGGACAGCCGATTTCTATGGCTACACCTTC.

The CDR3 DNA follows: TGTGCCAGCTCACCACAGGGGGCTAAGGATGAGCAGTTCTTC. Protein sequence: CASSPQGAKDEQFF. The rearrangement links TRBV18 to TRBJ2-1; 7 positions match TRBD1. In germline, CDR1 is KGHSH, CDR2 LQKENI. Losses at the gene ends were 1 base for V and 8 bases for J; bases not matched to a gene: 5. The CDR3 totals 14 residues.

CDR3 amino acids: CASSWGPDQPQHF. The DNA of the CDR3 is TGCGCCAGCAGCTGGGGGCCCGATCAGCCCCAGCATTTT. This rearrangement joins TRBV5-1 to TRBJ1-5; D may be TRBD1 (6 bases). Trimming removed 3 bases from V and 5 bases from J, with 9 bases in between. The CDR3 contains 13 residues. From germline, CDR1 is SGHRS and CDR2 YFSETQ.

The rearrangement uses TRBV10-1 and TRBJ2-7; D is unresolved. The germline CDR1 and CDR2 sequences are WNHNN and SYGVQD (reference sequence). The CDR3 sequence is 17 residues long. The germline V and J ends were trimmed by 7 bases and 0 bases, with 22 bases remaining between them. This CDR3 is CASIPAVPMRSSYEQYF. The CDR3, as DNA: TGCGCCAGCATTCCGGCAGTCCCAATGAGGAGCTCCTACGAGCAGTACTTC.

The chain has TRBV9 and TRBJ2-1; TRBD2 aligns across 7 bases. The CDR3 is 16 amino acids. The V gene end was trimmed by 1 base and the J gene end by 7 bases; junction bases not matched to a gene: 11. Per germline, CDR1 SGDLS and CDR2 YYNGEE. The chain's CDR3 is CASSVRSGKWLNEQFF. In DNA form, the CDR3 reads TGTGCCAGCAGCGTAAGGAGCGGGAAGTGGTTGAATGAGCAGTTCTTC.

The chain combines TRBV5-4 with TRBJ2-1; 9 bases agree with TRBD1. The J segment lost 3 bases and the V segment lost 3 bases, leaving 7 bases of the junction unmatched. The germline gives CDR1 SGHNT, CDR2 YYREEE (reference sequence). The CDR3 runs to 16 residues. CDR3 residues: CASSYTGTGIYNEQFF. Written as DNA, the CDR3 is TGTGCCAGCAGCTACACCGGGACAGGGATCTACAATGAGCAGTTCTTC.

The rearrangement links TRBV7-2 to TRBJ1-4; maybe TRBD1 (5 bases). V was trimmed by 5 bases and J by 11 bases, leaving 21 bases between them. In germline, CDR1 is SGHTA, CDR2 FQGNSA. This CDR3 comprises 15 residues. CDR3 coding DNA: TGTGCCAGCAGCGAGGGGAATCTGGGAACGGGGAAACTGTTTTTT. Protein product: CASSEGNLGTGKLFF.